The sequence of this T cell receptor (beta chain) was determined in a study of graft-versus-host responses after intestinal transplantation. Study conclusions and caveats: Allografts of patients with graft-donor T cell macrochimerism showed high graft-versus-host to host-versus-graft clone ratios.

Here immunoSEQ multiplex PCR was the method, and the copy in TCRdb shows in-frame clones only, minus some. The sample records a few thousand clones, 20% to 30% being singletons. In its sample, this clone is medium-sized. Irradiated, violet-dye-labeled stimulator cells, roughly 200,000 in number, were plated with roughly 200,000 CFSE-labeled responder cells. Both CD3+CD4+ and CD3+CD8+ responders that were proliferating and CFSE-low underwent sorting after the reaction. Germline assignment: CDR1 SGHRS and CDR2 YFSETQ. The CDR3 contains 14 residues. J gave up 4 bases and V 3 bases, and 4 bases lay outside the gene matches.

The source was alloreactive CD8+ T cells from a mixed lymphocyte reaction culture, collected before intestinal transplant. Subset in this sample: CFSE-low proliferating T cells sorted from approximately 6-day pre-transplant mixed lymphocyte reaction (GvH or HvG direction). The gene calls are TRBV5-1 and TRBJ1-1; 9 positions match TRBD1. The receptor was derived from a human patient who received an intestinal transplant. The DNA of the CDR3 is TGCGCCAGCAGCTGGGGACAGGGAGTCACTGAAGCTTTCTTT. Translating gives CASSWGQGVTEAFF. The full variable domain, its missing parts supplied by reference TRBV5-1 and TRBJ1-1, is KAGVTQTPRYLIKTRGQQVTLSCSPISGHRSVSWYQQTPGQGLQFLFEYFSETQRNKGNFPGRFSGRQFSNSRSEMNVSTLELGDSALYLCASSWGQGVTEAFFGQGTRLTVV.